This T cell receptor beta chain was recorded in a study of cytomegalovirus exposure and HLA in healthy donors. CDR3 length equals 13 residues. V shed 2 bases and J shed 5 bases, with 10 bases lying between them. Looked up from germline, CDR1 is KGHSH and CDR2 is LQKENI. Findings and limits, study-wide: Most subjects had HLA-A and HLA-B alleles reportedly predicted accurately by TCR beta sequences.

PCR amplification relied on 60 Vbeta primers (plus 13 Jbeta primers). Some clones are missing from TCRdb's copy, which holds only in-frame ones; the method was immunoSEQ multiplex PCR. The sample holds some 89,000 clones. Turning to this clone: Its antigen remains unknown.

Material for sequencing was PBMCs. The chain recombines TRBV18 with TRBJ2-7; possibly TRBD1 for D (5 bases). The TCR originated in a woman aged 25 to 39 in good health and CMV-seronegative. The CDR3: CASSPSGNHEQYF. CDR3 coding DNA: TGTGCCAGCTCACCATCAGGGAACCACGAGCAGTACTTC.